This T cell receptor (beta chain) was identified during a study of blood T cell repertoires in COVID-19. Study information: Donors in the United States, Italy and Spain gave samples during acute or convalescent COVID-19. PBMCs, B-cell-depleted T cells, or T cells provided the cDNA or gDNA that made up the material.

Original analysis: By means of reference gene primer amplification, nucleated cell counts were estimated. The method was immunoSEQ multiplex PCR; TCRdb's version includes in-frame clones alone and lacks a portion of them. That table furnishes V, J and clone size, whereas the DNA furnished D and trimming. The sample comprises approximately 190,000 clones, about 86% of which are singletons, and approximately 15% rests with the top ten. The CDR3 has 13 residues. Germline trimming cut 6 bases from V and 7 bases from J; bases unmatched to any gene: 8. Germline V gene sequence: CDR1 SNHLY, CDR2 FYNNEI. This receptor was obtained from a man aged 25-40 years with active or convalescent COVID-19. The chain is built from TRBV2 and TRBJ1-1; 7 bases line up with TRBD1. The sequenced sample consisted of peripheral blood. CDR3 region: CASSPTGTFEAFF. The CDR3 DNA reads TGTGCCAGCAGCCCGACAGGGACTTTTGAAGCTTTCTTT. The full variable domain, its missing parts supplied by reference TRBV2 and TRBJ1-1, is EPEVTQTPSHQVTQMGQEVILRCVPISNHLYFYWYRQILGQKVEFLVSFYNNEISEKSEIFDDQFSVERPDGSNFTLKIRSTKLEDSAMYFCASSPTGTFEAFFGQGTRLTVV.